This T cell receptor (beta chain) was sequenced for a study of cytomegalovirus exposure and HLA in healthy donors. For the study at large: Drawn from HLA-typed donors, some 80 million unique TCRs were held in an early data release.

The PCR made use of 60 Vbeta and 13 Jbeta primers. Authors' data handling: Per a later analysis, the number of unique TCR beta chains was about 80 million, of which some 9.9 million were shared. The repertoire was sequenced with immunoSEQ multiplex PCR; TCRdb's copy has only in-frame clones and lacks some. V, J and clone size derive from that table, while D and trimming were established from the DNA sequence. There are tens of thousands of clones in the sample; 62% occur only once, and about 5% lies in the top ten. Points from the study as a whole: Specificity of a few CMV-associated chains for CMV antigens was verified in vitro.

A word on this clone: Its target is not known.

The CDR3 is made up of 17 amino acids. CDR1 SGHTA and CDR2 FQGNSA come from the germline V gene. Trimming at V came to 3 bases and at J to 4 bases, leaving 11 bases not matched to a gene. V is TRBV7-2 and J is TRBJ2-2, with TRBD1 matching 7 bases. Sequenced input: PBMCs. The TCR originated in a woman in her twenties or thirties in good health and CMV-seropositive. The CDR3 sequence: CASSLRGGLTPTGELFF. The CDR3 nucleotides read TGTGCCAGCAGCTTGCGAGGGGGCCTAACTCCCACCGGGGAGCTGTTTTTT.